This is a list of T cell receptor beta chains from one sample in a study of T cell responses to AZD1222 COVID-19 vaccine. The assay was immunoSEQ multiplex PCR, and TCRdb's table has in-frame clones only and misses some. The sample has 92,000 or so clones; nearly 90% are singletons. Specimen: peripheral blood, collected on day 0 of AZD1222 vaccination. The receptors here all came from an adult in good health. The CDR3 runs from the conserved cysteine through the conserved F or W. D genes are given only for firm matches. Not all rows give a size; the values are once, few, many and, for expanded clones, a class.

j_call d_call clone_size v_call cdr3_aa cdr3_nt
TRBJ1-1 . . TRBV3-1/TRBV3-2 CASSQGSRRNTEAFF TGTGCCAGCAGCCAAGGATCCCGACGGAACACTGAAGCTTTCTTT
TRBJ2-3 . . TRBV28 CASSASGVPDTQYF TGTGCCAGCAGTGCATCAGGCGTCCCAGATACGCAGTATTTT
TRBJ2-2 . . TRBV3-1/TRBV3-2 CASSQVLGSNTGELFF TGTGCCAGCAGCCAAGTACTCGGCTCGAACACCGGGGAGCTGTTTTTT
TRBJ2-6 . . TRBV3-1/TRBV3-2 CASSPMPGAGANVLTF TGTGCCAGCAGCCCAATGCCGGGAGCTGGGGCCAACGTCCTGACTTTC
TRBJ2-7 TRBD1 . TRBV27 CASSPSVGDRAYEQYF TGTGCCAGCAGTCCCTCGGTGGGAGACAGGGCCTACGAGCAGTACTTC
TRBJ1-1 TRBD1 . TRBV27 CASSFQGQGNTEAFF TGTGCCAGCAGTTTCCAGGGACAGGGGAACACTGAAGCTTTCTTT
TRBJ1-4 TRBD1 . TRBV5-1 CASSLSGPGGNEKLFF TGCGCCAGCAGCTTGTCCGGTCCAGGGGGAAATGAAAAACTGTTTTTT
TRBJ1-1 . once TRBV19 CASRWGRTEAFF TGTGCCAGTAGATGGGGAAGGACTGAAGCTTTCTTT
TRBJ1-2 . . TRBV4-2 CASSQDLRGSHNYGYTF TGTGCCAGCAGCCAAGATCTGCGGGGCAGCCATAACTATGGCTACACCTTC
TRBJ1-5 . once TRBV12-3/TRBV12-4 CASSLHSNQPQHF TGTGCCAGCAGTTTACATAGCAATCAGCCCCAGCATTTT
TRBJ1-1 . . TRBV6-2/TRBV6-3 CASSYPPPGVVTEAFF TGTGCCAGCAGTTATCCGCCCCCAGGGGTAGTAACTGAAGCTTTCTTT
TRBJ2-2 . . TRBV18 CASSPPFAGVMTGELFF TGTGCCAGCTCACCCCCTTTCGCAGGGGTTATGACCGGGGAGCTGTTTTTT
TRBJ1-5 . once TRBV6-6 CASGQSNSNQPQHF TGTGCCAGTGGACAGTCAAATAGCAATCAGCCCCAGCATTTT
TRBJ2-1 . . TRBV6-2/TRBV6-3 CASSYRPTRGDEQFF TGTGCCAGCAGTTACAGACCAACAAGGGGTGATGAGCAGTTCTTC
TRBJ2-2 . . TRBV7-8 CASSRDRDTGELFF TGTGCCAGCAGCCGAGACCGGGACACCGGGGAGCTGTTTTTT
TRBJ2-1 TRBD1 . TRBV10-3 CAISESVEGANEQFF TGTGCCATCAGTGAGTCGGTCGAGGGGGCCAATGAGCAGTTCTTC